A selection of T cell receptor beta chains follows, all from one sample in a study of cytomegalovirus exposure and HLA in healthy donors. Sequencing used immunoSEQ multiplex PCR; TCRdb keeps in-frame clones, though not all of them. The data contain approximately 160,000 clones, more than 65% of them seen just once; the ten biggest clones take up 4.5% to 6%. Sequenced sample: PBMCs. The receptors come from a man aged 25 to 40 in good health and CMV-seropositive. CDR3s include the opening cysteine and the closing phenylalanine or tryptophan. D genes are given only for firm matches. The listing skips clone size in some rows; elsewhere it reads once, few, many or a size class.

V gene,D gene,J gene,clone size,CDR3 DNA,CDR3 protein
TRBV11-2,-,TRBJ2-7,-,TGTGCCAGCAGCTTAGAATGGGGGACACTAGTCTACGAGCAGTACTTC,CASSLEWGTLVYEQYF
TRBV21-1,-,TRBJ1-3,-,TGTGCCAGCAGCAAGTGGGGGGGGTCTTACTCTGGAAACACCATATATTTT,CASSKWGGSYSGNTIYF
TRBV5-6,-,TRBJ1-2,-,TGTGCCAGCAGCTTGGGCTTAGGGGGCTATGGCTACACCTTC,CASSLGLGGYGYTF
TRBV7-9,TRBD2,TRBJ2-7,-,TGTGCCAGCAGCTTATTAGCGGGAGCGTATCACGAGCAGTACTTC,CASSLLAGAYHEQYF
TRBV5-6,TRBD1,TRBJ2-7,-,TGTGCCAGCCAAACCGGGACAGGGGCTTACGAGCAGTACTTC,CASQTGTGAYEQYF
TRBV7-9,TRBD1,TRBJ1-2,-,TGTGCCAGCAGCCCCCAGACAGGGGCGAACTATGGCTACACCTTC,CASSPQTGANYGYTF
TRBV7-2,-,TRBJ1-5,-,TGTGCCAGCAGCTTATTACAGAGCGGCCTTGCCCAGCATTTT,CASSLLQSGLAQHF
TRBV27,TRBD2,TRBJ2-5,-,TGTGCCAGCAGTTTTAGTCTAGCGGGGGGTGGAGAGACCCAGTACTTC,CASSFSLAGGGETQYF
TRBV7-9,TRBD1,TRBJ2-7,-,TGTGCCAGCAACAATCCCTCGACAGGGCACGAGCAGTACTTC,CASNNPSTGHEQYF
TRBV29-1,-,TRBJ2-4,few,TGCAGCGTTAAGGGGGTGGTGGGCATTCAGTACTTC,CSVKGVVGIQYF
TRBV7-2,TRBD1,TRBJ2-2,once,TGTGCCAGCAGCTTACGAGGGGGCGGGTACACCGGGGAGCTGTTTTTT,CASSLRGGGYTGELFF
TRBV6-5,TRBD1,TRBJ1-1,once,TGTGCCAGCAGTTACCAGGGGACAGGGATTACTGAAGCTTTCTTT,CASSYQGTGITEAFF
TRBV6-4,TRBD1,TRBJ2-1,-,TGTGCCAGCAGCGGACAGGGCCCCTACAATGAGCAGTTCTTC,CASSGQGPYNEQFF
TRBV11-2,TRBD2,TRBJ2-5,few,TGTGCCAGCAGCCGAAGGGGACTAGGATTAGAGGAGACCCAGTACTTC,CASSRRGLGLEETQYF
TRBV25-1,-,TRBJ1-1,-,TGTGCCAGCAGTGCACTACGGGGGGCTAAGAACACTGAAGCTTTCTTT,CASSALRGAKNTEAFF
TRBV5-6,TRBD1,TRBJ2-1,-,TGTGCCAGCAGCGCCGCGACAGGGCCCGCTAGGAATGAGCAGTTCTTC,CASSAATGPARNEQFF
TRBV6-5,TRBD1,TRBJ1-4,-,TGTGCCAGCGGATTGACAGGGGTTGATGAAAAACTGTTTTTT,CASGLTGVDEKLFF
TRBV27,TRBD1,TRBJ1-5,-,TGTGCCAGCAGTTCGGTAACAGGGGGATCCCAGCCCCAGCATTTT,CASSSVTGGSQPQHF
TRBV5-1,TRBD1,TRBJ2-7,-,TGCGCCAGCAGCAAGACAGGGACCCGCTACGAGCAGTACTTC,CASSKTGTRYEQYF
TRBV10-3,-,TRBJ2-7,-,TGTGCCATCACTAGACAGCAAGACTACGAGCAGTACTTC,CAITRQQDYEQYF
TRBV5-1,TRBD1,TRBJ1-1,-,TGCGCCAGCAGCCCGGGACAGGGGGCATTGAGGACTGAAGCTTTCTTT,CASSPGQGALRTEAFF
TRBV28,TRBD1,TRBJ1-1,-,TGTGCCAGCAGAACCAACAGGGGGCTGAGTAGAGGCACTGAAGCTTTCTTT,CASRTNRGLSRGTEAFF
TRBV28,-,TRBJ1-5,-,TGTGCCAGCAGGGAGGGGAATCAGCCCCAGCATTTT,CASREGNQPQHF
TRBV2,-,TRBJ2-3,-,TGTGCCAGCAGTAGACAGTCTAGGTTTAGCACAGATACGCAGTATTTT,CASSRQSRFSTDTQYF
TRBV6-1,-,TRBJ1-1,-,TGTGCCAGCAAGCCTGGTACAGCCATGAACACTGAAGCTTTCTTT,CASKPGTAMNTEAFF
TRBV19,TRBD1,TRBJ2-7,-,TGTGCCAGTAGTATGGGGACAGACCACGAGCAGTACTTC,CASSMGTDHEQYF
TRBV6-4,TRBD1,TRBJ1-6,-,TGTGCCAGCAGTGCCGCCCCCGACAGGGTTCGGTCACCCCTCCACTTT,CASSAAPDRVRSPLHF
TRBV19,-,TRBJ2-6,-,TGTGCCAGTAGTACCCGGCAGGTAACTGGGGCCAACGTCCTGACTTTC,CASSTRQVTGANVLTF
TRBV27,-,TRBJ2-2,-,TGTGCCAGCAGCCGCTCGGTGGTCGACGGGGAGCTGTTTTTT,CASSRSVVDGELFF
TRBV11-3,TRBD1,TRBJ2-5,-,TGTGCCAGCAGCCCGGACAGGAACCAAGAGACCCAGTACTTC,CASSPDRNQETQYF
TRBV29-1,TRBD1,TRBJ2-1,-,TGCAGCGTCAGACAGGGTCTGAGCTCCTACAATGAGCAGTTCTTC,CSVRQGLSSYNEQFF
TRBV11-3,-,TRBJ1-3,-,TGTGCCAGCAACGAACTTCCCTCTGGAAACACCATATATTTT,CASNELPSGNTIYF
TRBV4-1,-,TRBJ2-3,-,TGCGCCAGCAGCCAAGATGGCCCAACGGAGGCGGGGCGGCCAGATACGCAGTATTTT,CASSQDGPTEAGRPDTQYF
TRBV27,-,TRBJ2-7,-,TGTGCCAGCAGTTTATCGACAGGCACCTACGAGCAGTACTTC,CASSLSTGTYEQYF
TRBV2,TRBD1,TRBJ1-4,-,TGTGCCAGCAGGGACAGGGGGCGCGGGTTTGAAAAACTGTTTTTT,CASRDRGRGFEKLFF
TRBV5-1,TRBD1,TRBJ2-7,few,TGCGCCAGCAGCTTGGCCGGGACAGGGTTCTACGAGCAGTACTTC,CASSLAGTGFYEQYF
TRBV2,-,TRBJ1-2,-,TGTGCCAGCAGTGACAAGACAGGATTCTATGGCTACACCTTC,CASSDKTGFYGYTF
TRBV9,-,TRBJ2-5,-,TGTGCCAGCAGCGTAGGACAACCCAAAAAGGAGACCCAGTACTTC,CASSVGQPKKETQYF
TRBV7-2,-,TRBJ1-2,-,TGTGCCAGCAGCTTAAACAGGGTGGGCTATGGCTACACCTTC,CASSLNRVGYGYTF
TRBV6-6,-,TRBJ2-3,-,TGTGCCAGCAGTTGGACAGCTAGCACAGATACGCAGTATTTT,CASSWTASTDTQYF
TRBV6-1,TRBD1,TRBJ2-2,-,TGTGCCAGCAGTGATACGGACAGGGTTTGGGAAGGGGAGCTGTTTTTT,CASSDTDRVWEGELFF
TRBV28,TRBD2,TRBJ2-3,-,TGTGCCAGCAGCCTCCCCGGACTAGCGGGGGGCCGGGGCACAGATACGCAGTATTTT,CASSLPGLAGGRGTDTQYF
TRBV27,-,TRBJ2-5,once,TGTGCCAGCAGTTTACTTCCCACAGGGAAAGAGACCCAGTACTTC,CASSLLPTGKETQYF
TRBV7-9,-,TRBJ1-6,-,TGTGCCAGCAGCTTAGGTCTTAATTCACCCCTCCACTTT,CASSLGLNSPLHF
TRBV30,TRBD2,TRBJ2-2,-,TGTGCCTGGAGTAGGTGGCTAGCGGGCCACACCGGGGAGCTGTTTTTT,CAWSRWLAGHTGELFF
TRBV28,TRBD2,TRBJ2-7,-,TGTGCCAGCAGCCCCGGACTAGCGGACCTCTACGAGCAGTACTTC,CASSPGLADLYEQYF
TRBV18,-,TRBJ2-1,-,TGTGCCAGCTCATCCCGACAGAGCTCCTACAATGAGCAGTTCTTC,CASSSRQSSYNEQFF
TRBV4-1,-,TRBJ2-5,once,TGCGCCAGCAGCCAGACACTGGCCCAAGAGACCCAGTACTTC,CASSQTLAQETQYF
TRBV7-8,-,TRBJ1-1,-,TGTGCCAGCAGTCAACAGGGTTTGGCTTTCTTT,CASSQQGLAFF
TRBV28,TRBD2,TRBJ2-7,-,TGTGCCAGCAGTTTCGGGGGGGGCACCCACGAGCAGTACTTC,CASSFGGGTHEQYF
TRBV5-4,-,TRBJ2-7,-,TGTGCCAGCAAGCAAGCCGGTTCCGAGCAGTACTTC,CASKQAGSEQYF
TRBV27,-,TRBJ1-5,-,TGTGCCAGTTCCCCGCGACAGGCGGTCAATCAGCCCCAGCATTTT,CASSPRQAVNQPQHF
TRBV27,-,TRBJ1-1,-,TGTGCCAGCAGTTTAAATGCGGGGGCGGCTGAAGCTTTCTTT,CASSLNAGAAEAFF
TRBV4-1,-,TRBJ2-5,once,TGCGCCAGCAGCCAAGGGAGGCCGGGGGAGACCCAGTACTTC,CASSQGRPGETQYF
TRBV5-6,-,TRBJ2-5,-,TGTGCCAGCAGCTTGGGGACAGCCGAAGAGACCCAGTACTTC,CASSLGTAEETQYF
TRBV27,-,TRBJ1-5,-,TGTGCCAGCAGTTTTTTCGGTCAGCCCCAGCATTTT,CASSFFGQPQHF
TRBV27,TRBD2,TRBJ2-3,-,TGTGCCAGCAGAACCAGCGGGGACACAGATACGCAGTATTTT,CASRTSGDTDTQYF